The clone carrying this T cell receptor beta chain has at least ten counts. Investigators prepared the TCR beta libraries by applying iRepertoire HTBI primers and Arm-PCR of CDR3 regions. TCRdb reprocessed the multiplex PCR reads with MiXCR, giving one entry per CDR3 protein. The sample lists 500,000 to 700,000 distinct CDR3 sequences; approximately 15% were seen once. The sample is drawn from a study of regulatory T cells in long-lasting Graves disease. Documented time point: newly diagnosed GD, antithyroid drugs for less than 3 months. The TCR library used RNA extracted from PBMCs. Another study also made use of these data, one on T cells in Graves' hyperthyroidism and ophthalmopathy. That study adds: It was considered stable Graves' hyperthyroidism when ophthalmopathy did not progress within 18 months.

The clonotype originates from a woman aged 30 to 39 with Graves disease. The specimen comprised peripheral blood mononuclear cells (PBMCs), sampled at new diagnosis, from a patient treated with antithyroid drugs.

CDR3 sequence (DNA): TGTGCCAGCAGTGTCTTCGGAGATAGCAATCAGCCCCAGCATTTT. This translates into CASSVFGDSNQPQHF. V gene TRBV28 combines with J gene TRBJ1-5, with D unclear. Germline values: CDR1 MDHEN, CDR2 SYDVKM. The ends were cut back, 5 bases at V and 0 bases at J, with 11 bases in the middle. The CDR3 sequence is 15 residues long.